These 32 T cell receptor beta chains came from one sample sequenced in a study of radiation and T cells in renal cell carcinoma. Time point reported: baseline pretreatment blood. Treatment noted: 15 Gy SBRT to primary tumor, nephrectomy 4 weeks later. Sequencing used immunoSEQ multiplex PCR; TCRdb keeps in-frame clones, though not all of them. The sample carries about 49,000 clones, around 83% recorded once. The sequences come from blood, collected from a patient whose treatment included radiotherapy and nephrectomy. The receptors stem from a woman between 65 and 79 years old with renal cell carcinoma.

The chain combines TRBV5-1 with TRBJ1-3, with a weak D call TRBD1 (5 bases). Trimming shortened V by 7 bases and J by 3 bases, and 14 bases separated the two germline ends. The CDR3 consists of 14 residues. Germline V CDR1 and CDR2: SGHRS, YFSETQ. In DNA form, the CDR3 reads TGCGCCAGCGCGTTGGGGCCGGGTGGAAACACCATATATTTT. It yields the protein CASALGPGGNTIYF.

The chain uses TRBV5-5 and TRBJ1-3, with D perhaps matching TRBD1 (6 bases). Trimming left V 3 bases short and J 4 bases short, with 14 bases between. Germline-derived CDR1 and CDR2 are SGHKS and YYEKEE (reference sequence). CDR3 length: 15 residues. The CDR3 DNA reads TGTGCCAGCAGCTCCCAGGGGACCCGGGGAAACACCATATATTTT. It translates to CASSSQGTRGNTIYF.

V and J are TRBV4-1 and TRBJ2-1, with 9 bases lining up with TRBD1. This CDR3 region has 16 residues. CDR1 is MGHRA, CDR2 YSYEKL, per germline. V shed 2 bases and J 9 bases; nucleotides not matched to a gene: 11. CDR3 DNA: TGCGCCAGCAGCCAATTTGAGGGGACAGGGAGGGGTGAGCAGTTCTTC. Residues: CASSQFEGTGRGEQFF.

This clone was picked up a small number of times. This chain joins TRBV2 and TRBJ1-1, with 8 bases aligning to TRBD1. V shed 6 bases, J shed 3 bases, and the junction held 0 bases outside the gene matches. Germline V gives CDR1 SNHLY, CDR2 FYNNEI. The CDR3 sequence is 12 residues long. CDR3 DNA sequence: TGTGCCAGCAGGGGACAGGACACTGAAGCTTTCTTT. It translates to CASRGQDTEAFF. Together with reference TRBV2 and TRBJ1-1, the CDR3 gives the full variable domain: EPEVTQTPSHQVTQMGQEVILRCVPISNHLYFYWYRQILGQKVEFLVSFYNNEISEKSEIFDDQFSVERPDGSNFTLKIRSTKLEDSAMYFCASRGQDTEAFFGQGTRLTVV.

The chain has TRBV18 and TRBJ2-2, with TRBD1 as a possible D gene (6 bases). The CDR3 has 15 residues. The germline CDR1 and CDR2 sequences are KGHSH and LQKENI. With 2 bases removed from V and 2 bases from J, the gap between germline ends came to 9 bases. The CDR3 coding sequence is TGTGCCAGCTCACCAACAGGGTTTAACACCGGGGAGCTGTTTTTT. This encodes CASSPTGFNTGELFF.

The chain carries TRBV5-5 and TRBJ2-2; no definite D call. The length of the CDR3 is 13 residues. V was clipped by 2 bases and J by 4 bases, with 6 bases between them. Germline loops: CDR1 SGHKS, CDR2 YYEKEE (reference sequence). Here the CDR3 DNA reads TGTGCCAGCAGCTTTCCCGGCACCGGGGAGCTGTTTTTT. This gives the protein CASSFPGTGELFF.

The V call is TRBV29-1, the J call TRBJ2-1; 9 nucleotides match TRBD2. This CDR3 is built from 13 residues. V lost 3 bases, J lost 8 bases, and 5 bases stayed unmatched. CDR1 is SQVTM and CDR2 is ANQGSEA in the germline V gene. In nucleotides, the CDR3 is TGCAGCGTTGATCTAGCGGGGAAGGATGAGCAGTTCTTC. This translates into CSVDLAGKDEQFF.

In DNA, the CDR3 is TGTGCCAGCAGCCGAGGACAGAGCACAGATACGCAGTATTTT. Residues: CASSRGQSTDTQYF. V gene TRBV14 combines with J gene TRBJ2-3; weak D call: TRBD1 (6 bases). Per the germline V gene, CDR1 is SGHDN and CDR2 is FVKESK. Trimming removed 4 bases from V and 0 bases from J, with 8 bases in between. The CDR3 is 14 amino acids.

The CDR3 protein is CSYNGEQETQYF. CDR3 sequence (DNA): TGCAGCTATAACGGGGAACAAGAGACCCAGTACTTC. The chain joins TRBV29-1 to TRBJ2-5, with a tentative D call TRBD2 (5 bases). There are 12 residues in the CDR3. The ends were cut back, 8 bases at V and 2 bases at J, with 12 bases in the middle. Germline CDR1 is SQVTM and CDR2 is ANQGSEA.

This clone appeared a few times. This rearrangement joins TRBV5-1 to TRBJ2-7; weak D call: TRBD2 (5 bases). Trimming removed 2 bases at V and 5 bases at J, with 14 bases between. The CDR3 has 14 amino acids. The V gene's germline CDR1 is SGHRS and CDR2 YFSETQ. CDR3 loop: CASSLGGMLDEQYF. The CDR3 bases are TGCGCCAGCAGCTTAGGAGGCATGTTGGACGAGCAGTACTTC.

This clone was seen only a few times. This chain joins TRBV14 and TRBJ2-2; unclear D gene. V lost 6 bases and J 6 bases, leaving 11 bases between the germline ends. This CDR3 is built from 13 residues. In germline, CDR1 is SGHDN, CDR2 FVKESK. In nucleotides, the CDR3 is TGTGCCAGCAGACCAGGTCGGCCCGGGGAGCTGTTTTTT. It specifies CASRPGRPGELFF.

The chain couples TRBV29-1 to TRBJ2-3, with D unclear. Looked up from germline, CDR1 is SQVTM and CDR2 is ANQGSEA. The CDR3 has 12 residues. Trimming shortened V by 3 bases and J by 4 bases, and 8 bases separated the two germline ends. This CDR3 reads CSVELGSDTQYF. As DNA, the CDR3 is TGCAGCGTTGAGTTGGGATCAGATACGCAGTATTTT.

The CDR3 here is CASADRAGIGYTF. CDR3 nucleotides: TGTGCCAGCGCAGATCGTGCGGGAATTGGCTACACCTTC. The chain couples TRBV6-5 to TRBJ1-2; D call uncertain. Trimming removed 8 bases from V and 7 bases from J, with 17 bases in between. Per the germline V gene, CDR1 is MNHEY and CDR2 is SVGAGI. The CDR3 has 13 residues.

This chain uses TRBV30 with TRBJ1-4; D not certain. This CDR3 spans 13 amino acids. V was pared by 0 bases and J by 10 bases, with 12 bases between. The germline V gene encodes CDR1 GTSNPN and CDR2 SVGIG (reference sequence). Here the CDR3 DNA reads TGTGCCTGGAGTGTATTAAGGGATGGAAAACTGTTTTTT. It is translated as CAWSVLRDGKLFF.

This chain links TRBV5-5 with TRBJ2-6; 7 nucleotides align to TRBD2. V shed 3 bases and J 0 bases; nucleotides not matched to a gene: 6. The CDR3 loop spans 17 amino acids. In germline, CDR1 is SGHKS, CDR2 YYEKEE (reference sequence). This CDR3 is CASSSLGGISGANVLTF. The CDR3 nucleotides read TGTGCCAGCAGCTCCCTGGGGGGGATCTCTGGGGCCAACGTCCTGACTTTC.

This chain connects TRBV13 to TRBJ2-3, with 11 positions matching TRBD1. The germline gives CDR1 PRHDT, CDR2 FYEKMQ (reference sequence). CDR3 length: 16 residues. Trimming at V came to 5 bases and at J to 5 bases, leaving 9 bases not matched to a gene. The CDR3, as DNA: TGTGCCAGCAGCCCCAGGACAGGGGGCTCCGTAGATACGCAGTATTTT. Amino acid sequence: CASSPRTGGSVDTQYF.

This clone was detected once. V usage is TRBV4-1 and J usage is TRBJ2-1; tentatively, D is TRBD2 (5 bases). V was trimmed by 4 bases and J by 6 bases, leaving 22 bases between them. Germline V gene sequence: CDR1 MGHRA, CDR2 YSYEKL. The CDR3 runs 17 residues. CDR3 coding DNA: TGCGCCAGCAGCCGAGTCCAAGAGGGTCCCTGGGGCAATGAGCAGTTCTTC. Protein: CASSRVQEGPWGNEQFF.

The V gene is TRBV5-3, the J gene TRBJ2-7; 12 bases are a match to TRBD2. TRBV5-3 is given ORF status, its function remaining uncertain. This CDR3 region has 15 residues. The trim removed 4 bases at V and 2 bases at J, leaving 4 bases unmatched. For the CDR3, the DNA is TGTGCCAGAAGCACGACTAGCGGGAGAACCTACGAGCAGTACTTC. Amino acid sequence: CARSTTSGRTYEQYF.

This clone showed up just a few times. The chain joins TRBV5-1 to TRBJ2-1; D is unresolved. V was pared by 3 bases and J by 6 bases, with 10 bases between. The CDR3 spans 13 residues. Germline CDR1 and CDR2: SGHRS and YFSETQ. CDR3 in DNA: TGCGCCAGCAGCTCGCGACATTCCAATGAGCAGTTCTTC. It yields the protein CASSSRHSNEQFF. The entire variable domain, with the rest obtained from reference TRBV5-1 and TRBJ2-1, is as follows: KAGVTQTPRYLIKTRGQQVTLSCSPISGHRSVSWYQQTPGQGLQFLFEYFSETQRNKGNFPGRFSGRQFSNSRSEMNVSTLELGDSALYLCASSSRHSNEQFFGPGTRLTVL.

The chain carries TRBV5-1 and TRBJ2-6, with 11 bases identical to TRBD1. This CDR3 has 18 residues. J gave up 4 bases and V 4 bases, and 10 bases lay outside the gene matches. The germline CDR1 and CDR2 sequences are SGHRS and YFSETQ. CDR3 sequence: CASSLDGTGGIGANVLTF. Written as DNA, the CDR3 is TGCGCCAGCAGCCTGGATGGGACAGGGGGTATCGGGGCCAACGTCCTGACTTTC.

The CDR3 DNA is TGTGCCAGTAGTATAGGGGGTGATAACTATGGCTACACCTTC. Translation gives CASSIGGDNYGYTF. This chain uses TRBV19 with TRBJ1-2; D is unresolved. CDR1 and CDR2 from the germline V gene are LNHDA and SQIVND (reference sequence). Between the trimmed V and J ends, which lost 1 base and 1 base, there was a span of 7 bases. The CDR3 totals 14 residues. Looking up the rest from reference TRBV19 and TRBJ1-2 gives the full variable domain: DGGITQSPKYLFRKEGQNVTLSCEQNLNHDAMYWYRQDPGQGLRLIYYSQIVNDFQKGDIAEGYSVSREKKESFPLTVTSAQKNPTAFYLCASSIGGDNYGYTFGSGTRLTVV.

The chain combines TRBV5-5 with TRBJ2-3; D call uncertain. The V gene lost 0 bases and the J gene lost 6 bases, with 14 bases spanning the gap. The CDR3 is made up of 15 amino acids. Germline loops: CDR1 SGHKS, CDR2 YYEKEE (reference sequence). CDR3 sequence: CASSLEGLRVDTQYF. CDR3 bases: TGTGCCAGCAGCTTGGAAGGGCTACGGGTGGATACGCAGTATTTT.

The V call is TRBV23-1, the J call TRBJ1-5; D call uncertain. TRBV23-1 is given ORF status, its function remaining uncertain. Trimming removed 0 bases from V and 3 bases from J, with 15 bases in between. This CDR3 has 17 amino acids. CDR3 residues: CASSQSGFRQYNQPQHF. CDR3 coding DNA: TGCGCCAGCAGTCAATCTGGGTTTCGGCAGTACAATCAGCCCCAGCATTTT.

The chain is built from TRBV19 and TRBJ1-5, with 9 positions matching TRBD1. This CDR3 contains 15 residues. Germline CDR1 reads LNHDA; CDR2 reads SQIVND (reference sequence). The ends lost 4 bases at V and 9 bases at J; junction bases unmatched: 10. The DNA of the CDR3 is TGTGCCAGTAGTAGCCGGGACAGGGAGGCCTGGCCCCAGCATTTT. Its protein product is CASSSRDREAWPQHF.

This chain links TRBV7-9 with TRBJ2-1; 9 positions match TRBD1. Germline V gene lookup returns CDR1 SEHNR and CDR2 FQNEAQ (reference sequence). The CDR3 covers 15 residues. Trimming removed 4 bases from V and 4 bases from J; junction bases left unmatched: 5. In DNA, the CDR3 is TGTGCCAGCAGCTCCGGGACAGGGACGTACAATGAGCAGTTCTTC. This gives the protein CASSSGTGTYNEQFF.

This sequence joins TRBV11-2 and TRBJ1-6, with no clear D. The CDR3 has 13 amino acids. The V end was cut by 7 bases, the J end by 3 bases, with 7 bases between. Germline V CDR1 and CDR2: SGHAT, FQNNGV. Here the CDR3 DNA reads TGTGCCAGCACCCGGGTCTATAATTCACCCCTCCACTTT. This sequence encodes CASTRVYNSPLHF. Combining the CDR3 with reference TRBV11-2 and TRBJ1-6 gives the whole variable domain EAGVAQSPRYKIIEKRQSVAFWCNPISGHATLYWYQQILGQGPKLLIQFQNNGVVDDSQLPKDRFSAERLKGVDSTLKIQPAKLEDSAVYLCASTRVYNSPLHFGNGTRLTVT.

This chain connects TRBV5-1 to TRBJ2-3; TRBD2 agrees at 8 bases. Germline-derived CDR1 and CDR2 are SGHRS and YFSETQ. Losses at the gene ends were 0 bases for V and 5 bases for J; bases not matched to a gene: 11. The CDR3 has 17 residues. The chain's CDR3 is CASSLAYFGRGEDTQYF. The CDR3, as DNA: TGCGCCAGCAGCTTGGCCTACTTCGGGAGGGGTGAAGATACGCAGTATTTT.

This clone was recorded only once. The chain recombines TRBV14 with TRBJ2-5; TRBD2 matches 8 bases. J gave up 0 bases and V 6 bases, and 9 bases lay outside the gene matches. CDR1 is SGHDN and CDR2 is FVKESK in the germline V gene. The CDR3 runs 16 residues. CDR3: CASSDTLSGDQETQYF. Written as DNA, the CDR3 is TGTGCCAGCAGTGACACCCTTAGCGGGGACCAAGAGACCCAGTACTTC. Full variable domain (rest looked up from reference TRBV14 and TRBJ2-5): EAGVTQFPSHSVIEKGQTVTLRCDPISGHDNLYWYRRVMGKEIKFLLHFVKESKQDESGMPNNRFLAERTGGTYSTLKVQPAELEDSGVYFCASSDTLSGDQETQYFGPGTRLLVL.

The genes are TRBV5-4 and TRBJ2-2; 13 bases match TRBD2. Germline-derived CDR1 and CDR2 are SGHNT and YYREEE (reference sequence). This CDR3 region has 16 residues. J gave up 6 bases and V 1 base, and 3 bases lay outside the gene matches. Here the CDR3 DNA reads TGTGCCAGCAGCTTGACTAGCGGGGGGGCCGCCGGGGAGCTGTTTTTT. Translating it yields CASSLTSGGAAGELFF.

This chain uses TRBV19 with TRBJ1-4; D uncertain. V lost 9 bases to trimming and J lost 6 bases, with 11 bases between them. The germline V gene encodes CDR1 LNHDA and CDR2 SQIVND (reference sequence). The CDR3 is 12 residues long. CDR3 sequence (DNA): TGTGCCAGCCACTCCTTCGATGAAAAACTGTTTTTT. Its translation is CASHSFDEKLFF.

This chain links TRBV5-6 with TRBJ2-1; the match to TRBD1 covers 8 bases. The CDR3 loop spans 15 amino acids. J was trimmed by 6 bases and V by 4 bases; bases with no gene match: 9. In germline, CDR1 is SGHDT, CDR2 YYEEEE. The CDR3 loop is CASSRTGTGFNEQFF. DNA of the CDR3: TGTGCCAGCAGCCGAACCGGGACAGGTTTCAATGAGCAGTTCTTC.

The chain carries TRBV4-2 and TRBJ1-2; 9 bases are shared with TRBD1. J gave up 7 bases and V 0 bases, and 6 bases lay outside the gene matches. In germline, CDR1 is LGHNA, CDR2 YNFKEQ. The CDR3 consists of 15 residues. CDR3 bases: TGTGCCAGCAGCCAAGATCGGGACAGGGTTCTTGGCTACACCTTC. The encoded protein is CASSQDRDRVLGYTF.